This T cell receptor beta chain was documented in a study of identical twins. This clonotype was found a few times. The antigen remains undetermined. The junction differs from germline at one of its ends, possibly a read error. TCRdb re-analysed the 5' RACE reads in MiXCR, keeping a single row per CDR3 protein. The sample lists fewer than 550,000 distinct CDR3 sequences, roughly 15% occurring once. Study-wide results and caveats: Memory repertoires lacked the insertion deficit that abundant cord blood beta clonotypes showed.

The CDR3 totals 12 residues. These sequences were also reported in another study, on yellow fever vaccine responses in identical twins.

The rearrangement joins TRBV12-3 or TRBV12-4 to TRBJ1-3; D call uncertain. Sequenced input: CD4+ T cells sorted from blood. This receptor was taken from a young woman in good health. The CDR3, as DNA: TGTGCCAGCAGGGTCTCTGAAAACACCATATATTTT. Translation gives CASRVSENTIYF.